The rows below give T cell receptor beta chains drawn from one sample of a study of cytomegalovirus exposure and HLA in healthy donors. Some clones are missing from TCRdb's copy, which holds only in-frame ones; the method was immunoSEQ multiplex PCR. The repertoire holds some 120,000 clones, with 55% to 75% as singletons. Material: PBMCs. The receptor source for this set is a man aged 25 to 45 in good health and CMV-seropositive. CDR3s leave out the opening cysteine and the closing phenylalanine or tryptophan.

V	J	CDR3
TRBV4-3	TRBJ2-7	ASSPDRGAEQY
TRBV5-1	TRBJ2-3	ASSLEQLGDTQY
TRBV6-6	TRBJ1-4	ASTRVSTNEKLF
TRBV6-1	TRBJ2-3	ASKGGIGTDTQY
TRBV7-8	TRBJ2-3	ASSLARGHTDTQY
TRBV27	TRBJ2-7	ASSLRRIGENYEQY
TRBV29-1	TRBJ2-7	STRTGGRSYEQY
TRBV5-4	TRBJ1-1	ASSQGIDTEAF
TRBV9	TRBJ2-5	ASSVVIGRETQY
TRBV2	TRBJ2-5	ASSDGLAGQETQY
TRBV23-1	TRBJ1-2	AGGVPGNLYGYT
TRBV15	TRBJ1-2	ATSRDALFDRGGNYGYT
TRBV5-1	TRBJ1-2	ASSPGTGLLGGYT
TRBV18	TRBJ2-3	ASSLNRVDTDTQY
TRBV29-1	TRBJ1-5	SVLVAPRQGTSSNQPQH
TRBV15	TRBJ2-6	ATRGGQGSSGANVLT
TRBV6-1	TRBJ2-7	ASSESLGQKY
TRBV30	TRBJ2-1	AWSVPTSGIYNEQF
TRBV18	TRBJ1-1	ASSPREGGSEAF
TRBV4-1	TRBJ2-3	ASSQGFDWDTQY
TRBV10-3	TRBJ2-7	AISVAGGYEQY
TRBV4-3	TRBJ2-3	ASSQARVTSDTQY
TRBV7-3	TRBJ2-2	ASSPDRNTGELF
TRBV19	TRBJ2-4	ASSDPGTGYKNIQY
TRBV2	TRBJ1-1	ASTREGTEAF
TRBV4-1	TRBJ2-2	ASSKGENTGELF
TRBV2	TRBJ2-5	ASGSKGAEETQY
TRBV5-4	TRBJ2-7	ASSLGGTSGSYEQY
TRBV28	TRBJ2-3	ASQGYDTQY
TRBV10-3	TRBJ1-1	AINSGDTEAF